This T cell receptor beta chain originates from a study of regulatory T cells in long-lasting Graves disease (dated by TCRdb to the early 2020s). Background for the entire study: Patients with newly diagnosed Graves' disease had been on antithyroid drugs for under 3 months. Patients with persistent Graves' disease were compared with patients with newly diagnosed Graves' disease using TCR sequencing and RNA sequencing of peripheral blood. The study was registered as a clinical trial and conducted in China. TCR sequencing covered around 13 persistent and 20 or so newly diagnosed Graves' disease patients, some 33 samples in total. Study-wide findings and limitations: A larger number of public clonotypes was shared among persistent patients (about 2,700) than among newly diagnosed patients (approximately 1,000). Sequencing and analysis were restricted to the TCR beta chain. Compared with newly diagnosed patients, patients with persistent Graves' disease had lower TCR Shannon entropy and fewer highly expanded clones, which suggests clonal expansion. Only peripheral blood was studied, because thyroid tissue, the primary lesion, was inaccessible. Persistent disease showed preferential use of TRBV28, TRBJ1-2 and TRBJ2-5, whereas newly diagnosed disease favored TRBV20-1 and TRBJ2-1. The authors noted that the small sample size was a limitation that may lower accuracy.

Library preparation employed multiplex PCR. TCRdb lists the instrument as Illumina HiSeq 4000. iRepertoire HTBI primers and Arm-PCR amplification of CDR3 regions were used to construct TCR beta libraries. Gel purification was performed on PCR products prior to sequencing. Per the source publication's procedure: A total of fewer than 65 TRBV and under 15 TRBJ segments were identified across samples and were used for gene usage analysis of CDR3 amino acid clonotypes. COPE and FqMerger were used to merge the filtered high-quality paired reads into contigs. BLAST was used to align contigs to IMGT TRBV, TRBD and TRBJ reference genes, with CDR3 defined following IMGT. Clonotypes above 0.1% frequency were classified as highly expanded clones. Shannon entropy was used to measure repertoire diversity, and the Gini coefficient was used to measure V-J evenness. A clonotype found in more than one individual was treated as public. The raw public reads went through TCRdb reprocessing: fastp at Q25, MiXCR clone calling, in-frame beta chains kept. Each CDR3 protein gets just one entry, which takes the most common genes and DNA from the rows behind it. The V and J calls here are based on TCRdb, not the publication. This sample is represented by 360,000 or so distinct CDR3 sequences; around 15% of them were singletons. The ten largest clonotypes hold 20% to 25% of the sample.

In regard to this clonotype: This clone's antigen is unknown. Base qualities are missing; no much larger clone stands one base away.

The time point label for this specimen denotes: newly diagnosed GD, antithyroid drugs for less than 3 months. RNA was extracted from PBMCs in TRIzol for both TCR sequencing and RNA sequencing. Graves' disease was diagnosed according to American Thyroid Association guidelines. Patients were recruited from an endocrinology department in Xi'an, China. From each patient, approximately 9.9 milliliters of peripheral blood was collected into an EDTA anticoagulant tube. Ficoll Paque Plus density gradient separation was used to isolate PBMCs, and no further T cell sorting was performed. An Agilent 2100 Bioanalyzer and agarose gel were used to assess RNA quality, and a NanoDrop 2000 was used to measure RNA concentration. The CDR1 and CDR2 encoded by the germline V gene are MDHEN and SYDVKM. V and J are trimmed by 8 bases and 3 bases, and the gene matches miss 5 bases of the junction. From the cysteine up to the phenylalanine, the CDR3 has a length of 14 residues. This entry keeps only the CDR3 DNA: 42 bases, framed from base 1.

These same data were also listed under a study on T cells in Graves' hyperthyroidism and ophthalmopathy. From the second report: A patient counted as having stable Graves' hyperthyroidism if no progression to ophthalmopathy occurred over 18 months of follow-up. Hyperthyroidism patients were aged 18 to 65 years and newly diagnosed, with disease duration of less than 2 months. Exclusion was applied to patients with uncontrolled infections, other autoimmune diseases, pregnancy or lactation. Diagnoses relied on clinical symptoms, serum thyroxine and TRAb, thyroid ultrasound and orbital computed tomography. The first round of RT-PCR for the TCR CDR3 was performed with the HTBI primer set and the Qiagen OneStep RT-PCR kit. Most expanded thyroid clonotypes (frequency above 0.001) were also detected in blood, a finding suggesting that blood repertoires may reflect thyroid immune responses. Ophthalmopathy was separated from stable hyperthyroidism by a 13 V-J signature model, with just over 85% sensitivity and 81% to 83% specificity obtained in cross-validation and 80%/75% obtained in testing. During validation, the model predicted progression to ophthalmopathy a median of approximately 6 months ahead of onset, with approximately 70% sensitivity and roughly 72% specificity. To identify TCR V-J signatures that set the groups apart, the researchers used a discovery cohort of more than 95 patients, made up of 40 to 45 with Graves' ophthalmopathy and about 60 with stable Graves' hyperthyroidism. Prospective prediction of ophthalmopathy was tested in an independent validation cohort of under 20 hyperthyroidism patients and roughly 16 patients who later progressed to ophthalmopathy. For training and testing, the roughly 100 patients in the discovery cohort were randomly divided in a 7:3 ratio. In roughly six Graves' hyperthyroidism patients, the study also compared T-cell repertoires from thyroid tissue with T-cell repertoires from blood. After blood sampling, hyperthyroidism patients were treated with methimazole at a starting dose of 30 mg daily, and ophthalmopathy patients were treated with high-dose intravenous methylprednisolone. Libraries were constructed in a second round of multiplex PCR, after which size selection and purification were carried out. Paired-end sequencing of the libraries was performed with 100 bp reads on an Illumina HiSeq2000. Raw data were processed with SOAPnuke, discarding reads with adapters, uncalled bases, mean Phred below 15, or no exact constant-primer or identifier match. High-quality paired reads were merged using COPE v1.2.5, and each unique nucleotide sequence was defined as a clonotype. MiTCR v1.1 was used to align clonotypes to the IMGT TRBV, TRBD and TRBJ reference segments. The analysis included only V-J combinations with a frequency above 0.0001, which together covered more than 98% of the repertoires. A TCS score was defined as the ratio of F50 (clonal expansion) to E x V (chaos), with BLOSUM62-based TCRdist applied between CDR3 peptides within each V-J. Welch's t-statistics and random forest reduced around 550 V-J features to around 14, which were used in a naive Bayes classifier (R e1071). No statistical method was used to set the sample size in advance, and investigators knew the group allocation. The paper describes TCR Vbeta CDR3 sequencing of 140 or so peripheral blood samples, made up of some 42 ophthalmopathy patients, roughly 80 hyperthyroidism patients and some 17 progressor patients.

Here the sequenced sample was peripheral blood mononuclear cells (PBMCs), taken at new diagnosis, from a patient treated with antithyroid drugs. The source of this sequence is a woman aged 18-35 years with Graves disease. Donor details come from another sample of the same person, matched by shared clones. The chain links TRBV28 with TRBJ2-3; the central 10 bases match TRBD2. The CDR3 region reads CASQRGGLTDTQYF. In nucleotides, the sequence is TGTGCCAGCCAGCGGGGGGGCTTAACAGATACGCAGTATTTT.